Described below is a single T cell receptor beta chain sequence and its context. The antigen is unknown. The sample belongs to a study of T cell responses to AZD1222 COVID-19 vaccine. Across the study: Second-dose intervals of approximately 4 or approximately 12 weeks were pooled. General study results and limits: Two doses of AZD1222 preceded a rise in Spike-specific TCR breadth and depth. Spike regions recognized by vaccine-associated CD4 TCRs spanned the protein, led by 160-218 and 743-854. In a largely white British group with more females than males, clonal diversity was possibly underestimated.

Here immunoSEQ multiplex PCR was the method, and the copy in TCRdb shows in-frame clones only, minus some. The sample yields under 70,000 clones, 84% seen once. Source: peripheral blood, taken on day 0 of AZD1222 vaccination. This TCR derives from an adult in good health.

The CDR3 DNA reads as TGTGCCAGCTCACTTATATCTCAAGAGACCCAGTACTTC. Its protein product is CASSLISQETQYF. The chain carries TRBV18 and TRBJ2-5; D ambiguous. The CDR3 runs 13 residues. CDR1 and CDR2 from the germline V gene are KGHSH and LQKENI. Between the trimmed V and J ends, which lost 4 bases and 2 bases, there was a span of 8 bases.